Listed here is a single T cell receptor (beta chain). Its antigen is still unknown. Within one base of it there is no much larger clone, and no base qualities were kept. Receptors were amplified or captured by PCR. TCR sequencing of DNA from cultured CD4+ T cells used the Oncomine TCR Beta short-read assay at the Johns Hopkins FTIC core. The QIAamp micro DNA kit was used to extract genomic DNA from the cultured CD4+ T cells. The Oncomine TCR Beta libraries from cultured CD4+ T cells were pooled using unique dual indexes and then sequenced on an Illumina iSeq 100. The authors' analysis ran thus. Non-productive sequences were removed, and CDR3s that did not start with C, did not end with F or W, or were shorter than 7 amino acids were discarded. Antigen-specific clonotypes were identified using the MANAFEST web application through comparison of peptide-stimulated wells with reference and other culture wells. To be called positive, a clone needed an FDR below 0.05, an odds ratio above 5, and a productive frequency above 0.1% in at least two of three replicate wells. A clonotype was classed as cross-reactive if the clonotype showed significant expansion both in SARS-CoV-2 spike wells and in at least one common cold coronavirus spike condition. CDR3 homology was assessed with Levenshtein distances (stringdist) and unrooted phylogenetic trees (ape) in R version 3.6.1. Through fastp at Q25 and MiXCR, TCRdb rebuilt clones from the public reads, retaining in-frame beta chains. Under each unique CDR3 protein, matching rows form one entry showing the most common genes and DNA. TCRdb's processing, not the authors' own work, is the source of the V and J calls. This sample is represented by about 20,000 distinct CDR3 sequences; 55% of them were singletons. Of the sample, about 15% falls within the top ten clones.

V is reduced by 2 bases and J by 6 bases, leaving a spacing of 8 bases between them. CDR1 and CDR2 were assigned from the germline V gene as ENHRY and SYGVKD. From the cysteine up to the phenylalanine, the CDR3 has a length of 13 residues. Kept here is only the CDR3 DNA, which spans 39 bases and is read in frame from base 1. This sample stems from a study of vaccination and CD4 T cells after COVID-19 (dated by TCRdb to 2022 to 2024). Regarding the research as a whole: Convalescent patients had a positive SARS-CoV-2 result on nasal swab PCR, and of these patients, nine had mild disease and one had severe disease. Six males and four females were included in the convalescent cohort, with two Hispanic individuals, seven Caucasians, two Asians and one multiracial person represented. Each participant got two doses of either the Pfizer-BioNTech BNT162b2 vaccine (n=8) or the Moderna mRNA-1273 vaccine (n=2). Post-COVID blood samples were collected from convalescent patients a median of approximately 100 days after diagnosis, with a range of about 35 to 180 days. Post-vaccine blood samples were taken a median of around 77 days after the second vaccine dose, with a range of about 12 to 250 days. Culture stimuli were overlapping spike peptide pools from SARS-CoV-2 and from the common cold coronaviruses HCoV-NL63, HCoV-OC43 and HCoV-229E. Control cultures received a CEFX viral epitope pool as the positive control, an HIV-1 Nef peptide pool as the negative control, or no peptide. In ten to eleven COVID-19 convalescent patients and a handful of infection-naive healthy vaccine recipients, the spike-specific CD4+ TCR repertoire before mRNA vaccination was compared with the repertoire after mRNA vaccination.

Broad study findings and their caveats: Among the post-vaccine SARS-CoV-2-reactive clones in convalescent patients, a median around 90% showed up only after vaccination, which suggests vaccine-specific priming. Although the median number of SARS-CoV-2-reactive clonotypes went up from some 23 after infection to 38 after vaccination, the increase was not significant. Of the vaccine-specific clones found in convalescent patients, nearly all (304 of 307) were mono-reactive for SARS-CoV-2 spike instead of being cross-reactive with common cold coronaviruses. The study included relatively few convalescent patients and did not analyze early timepoints after natural infection.

Interpreted using the paper, the treatment or condition label stands for: approximately 9-day PBMC culture with coronavirus spike peptide pools or control peptides (ViraFEST assay). The ViraFEST assay was used in the study, in which antigen-specific T cells were expanded with peptide pools and expanded clonotypes were subsequently identified by TCR sequencing. Positive SARS-CoV-2 PCR tests in the convalescent patients dated from March to December 2020, before Alpha, Beta and Delta variants emerged in the United States. PBMCs were cultured at around 2 million per well in IMDM supplemented with approximately 5% human AB serum and around 10 IU/ml IL-2, with around 10 ug/ml peptide pools added. On days 3 and 7, half of the culture medium was replaced with fresh IL-2-containing medium. After 10 days of culture, CD4+ T cells were isolated by negative selection with the EasySep CD4+ T cell isolation kit. Ficoll-Paque Plus gradient centrifugation was used to isolate PBMCs from whole blood, and the isolated PBMCs were then either used fresh or cryopreserved at -140C. In general, triplicate wells were set up for every culture condition.

Recombination connected TRBV10-3 to TRBJ2-4, and TRBD2 may be the D gene, going by 5 matching bases. The receptor's source is a human donor who had recovered from COVID-19. The sample comprised CD4+ T cells from blood, cultured in vitro. The DNA is TGTGCCATCAGTGAGGGAGAGGGAAACATTCAGTACTTC. This gives the protein CAISEGEGNIQYF.